These T cell receptor beta chains were read from a single sample in a study of T cell responses to AZD1222 COVID-19 vaccine. Profiling relied on immunoSEQ multiplex PCR, and the TCRdb table lists in-frame clones only, not all of them. The top ten clones hold approximately 4.7% of a sample with about 78,000 clones, approximately 91% of them seen once. The sequencing here drew on peripheral blood, taken on day 0 of MenACWY control vaccination. All receptors derive from an adult in good health. Both conserved end residues are part of each CDR3.

CDR3aa	v_gene
CASSPTGAEKLFF	TRBV12-3/TRBV12-4
CASSLVQGALNEQFF	TRBV7-2
CAWVGGAHNEQFF	TRBV30
CASSRRAYGNDEQYF	TRBV5-1
CAGLQVPGYTF	TRBV30
CASSLEGGVSPLHF	TRBV7-9
CAWELGEQFF	TRBV30
CASSSGTGMTGNTIYF	TRBV5-4
CASSPTPTGDQGEQYF	TRBV5-1
CASSSRGDTQYF	TRBV7-9
CASSSGQRPYEQYF	TRBV7-9
CASTSSGNQPQHF	TRBV7-9
CASSPRTANYGYTF	TRBV28
CASSLRTGTDTQYF	TRBV5-6
CASSESVRANSPLHF	TRBV6-1
CASSILVGDSSYNEQFF	TRBV19
CASSVANEGPIYF	TRBV9
CASSERDRVRSPLHF	TRBV2
CASSLAGGGYTF	TRBV5-6
CASSIGGSGANVLTF	TRBV19
CASSQGGGSSYEQYF	TRBV3-1/TRBV3-2
CASSLSYPGVYEQYF	TRBV5-1
CASSQDLIFSGNTIYF	TRBV4-1
CASSLGQSRLYEQYF	TRBV14
CASSQERGRGQQYF	TRBV3-1/TRBV3-2
CASTLQGQETQYF	TRBV21-1
CASTPTSGPAITFF	TRBV5-6
CASSFGLGLDGYTF	TRBV7-2
CASSILPSETQYF	TRBV19
CASSSLYGYTF	TRBV12-3/TRBV12-4
CASSPKKGGNTEAFF	TRBV18
CASSSLLGGEKLFF	TRBV7-2